The TCR beta chain described here comes from a study of OX40 agonist ivuxolimab in advanced cancers. Looking at the study overall: The costimulatory receptor OX40 (CD134) was targeted by ivuxolimab, a fully human IgG2 agonistic monoclonal antibody. Intravenous ivuxolimab was administered to patients every 2 weeks at six dose levels: 0.01, 0.1, 0.3, 1.5, 3 and 10 mg/kg. Of the 50 to 55 dose-escalation patients, hepatocellular carcinoma was present in about 20, melanoma in around 15, renal cell carcinoma in 9 and head and neck cancer in 9. A male proportion of 75% to 85% and a mean age of 60 years, ranging from about 20 to 85, were recorded for the dose-escalation cohort. Patients were allowed to have had prior anti-PD-1, anti-PD-L1 or anti-CTLA-4 therapy, and 40% of the dose-escalation patients had previously received checkpoint inhibitors. Partial responses were achieved by three dose-escalation patients, of whom one had hepatocellular carcinoma and two had cutaneous melanoma. The point of sequencing TCRbeta in the periphery was to test whether ivuxolimab changed TCR sequence diversity and drove clonal T-cell expansion. The paper reports the monotherapy dose-escalation portion (N = 52 patients) of the phase I ivuxolimab trial. Overall results and qualifications from the work: At doses of 0.1 to 3.0 mg/kg, clonal expansion of both CD4+ and CD8+ T cells in blood was seen between baseline and week 6. The antigen specificity of the peripheral T cells that underwent clonal expansion was not determined. After ivuxolimab, more expanded clones were found on average in CD8+ T cells than in CD4+ T cells. Low levels of normalized T-cell clonal expansion were also seen in some patients who did not respond. In the 0.1-3.0 mg/kg groups, partial responders had among the lowest normalized peripheral clonal expansion, particularly in CD8+ T cells.

To note about this clone: Its antigen has not been determined. Nothing much larger sits one base from this clone, and base qualities are not available.

To sequence the TCRbeta CDR3 region, genomic DNA was isolated from the sorted cells. The immunoSEQ Assay was used for sequencing of TCRbeta CDR3 regions. In its TCRdb copy, this immuneACCESS table keeps in-frame sequences only and misses some clones. Where compared with another copy, unresolved V genes explain less than half of these, and the others have no known cause. Across this sample there are some 44,000 clones, with 75% to 90% seen only once. The ten largest clones take up approximately 0.39% of the sample. Patients with a history of autoimmune disease or receiving systemic immunosuppression were excluded from the trial. Peripheral blood for TCR sequencing was drawn from every dose cohort at baseline, at cycle 4 day 1 and at cycle 7 day 1. Samples came from an open-label, multicenter, first-in-human phase I dose-escalation trial of ivuxolimab. Adults with locally advanced or metastatic melanoma, renal cell, hepatocellular, or head and neck squamous cell carcinoma were enrolled in the trial. CD4+ and CD8+ T cells were sorted separately from peripheral blood before TCR sequencing.

V drops 4 bases and J drops 6 bases, leaving 11 bases in between. The CDR3, cysteine through phenylalanine, is 13 amino acids long. Kept here is only the CDR3 DNA, which spans 39 bases and is read in frame from base 1. The germline V gene (reference sequence) gives CDR1 as LNHDA and CDR2 as SQIVND. The sequence joins TRBV19 to TRBJ2-3; the D segment cannot be called with confidence. Sequencing used CD4+ or CD8+ T cells sorted from blood, obtained in a trial of the OX40 agonist ivuxolimab. This sequence originates from an adult with an advanced solid tumor such as melanoma, head and neck, liver or kidney cancer. The nucleotide sequence is TGTGCCAGTAGTACAGAATTCGGGGATACGCAGTATTTT. This is translated as CASSTEFGDTQYF.